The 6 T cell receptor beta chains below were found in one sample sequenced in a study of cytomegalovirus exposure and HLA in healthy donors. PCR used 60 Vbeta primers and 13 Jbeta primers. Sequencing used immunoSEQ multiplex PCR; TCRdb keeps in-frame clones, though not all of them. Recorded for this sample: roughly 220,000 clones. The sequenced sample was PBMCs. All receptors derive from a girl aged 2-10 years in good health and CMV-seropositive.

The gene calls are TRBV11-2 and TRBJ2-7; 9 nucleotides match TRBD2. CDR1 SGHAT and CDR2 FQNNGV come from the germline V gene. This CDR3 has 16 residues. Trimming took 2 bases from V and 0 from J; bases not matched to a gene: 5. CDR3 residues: CASSLLPSGISYEQYF. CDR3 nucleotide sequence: TGTGCCAGCAGCTTACTTCCTAGCGGGATCTCCTACGAGCAGTACTTC.

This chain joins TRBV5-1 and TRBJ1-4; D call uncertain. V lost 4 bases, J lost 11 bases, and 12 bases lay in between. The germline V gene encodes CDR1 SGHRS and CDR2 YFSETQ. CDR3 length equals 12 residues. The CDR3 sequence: CASSENKEKLFF. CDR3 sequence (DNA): TGCGCCAGCAGCGAAAACAAGGAGAAACTGTTTTTT.

The DNA for the CDR3 is TGCGCCAGCAGCCTTACAGGGGAGACCCAGTACTTC. This encodes CASSLTGETQYF. The chain links TRBV4-1 to TRBJ2-5, with D perhaps TRBD1 (6 bases). The CDR3 has 12 residues. In germline, CDR1 is MGHRA, CDR2 YSYEKL. V lost 4 bases and J 5 bases, leaving 8 bases between the germline ends.

The CDR3 nucleotides read TGTGCCATGAAACAGGGGGCCGGGGAGCTGTTTTTT. Residues: CAMKQGAGELFF. The chain combines TRBV10-3 with TRBJ2-2, with TRBD1 matching 8 bases. Unmatched junction bases numbered 3, after V lost 9 bases and J lost 6 bases. This CDR3 contains 12 residues. CDR1 and CDR2 (germline): ENHRY, SYGVKD.

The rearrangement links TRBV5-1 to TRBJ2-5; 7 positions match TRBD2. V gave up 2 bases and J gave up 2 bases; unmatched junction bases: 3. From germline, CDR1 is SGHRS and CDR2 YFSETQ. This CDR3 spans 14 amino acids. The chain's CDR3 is CASSLTSAQETQYF. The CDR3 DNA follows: TGCGCCAGCAGCTTAACTAGCGCACAAGAGACCCAGTACTTC. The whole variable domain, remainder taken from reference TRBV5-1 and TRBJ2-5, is KAGVTQTPRYLIKTRGQQVTLSCSPISGHRSVSWYQQTPGQGLQFLFEYFSETQRNKGNFPGRFSGRQFSNSRSEMNVSTLELGDSALYLCASSLTSAQETQYFGPGTRLLVL.

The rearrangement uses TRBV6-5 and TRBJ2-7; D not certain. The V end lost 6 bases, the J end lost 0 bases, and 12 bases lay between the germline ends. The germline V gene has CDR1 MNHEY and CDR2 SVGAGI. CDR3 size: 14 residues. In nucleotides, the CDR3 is TGTGCCAGCAGGCAGACGGAGAGCTCCTACGAGCAGTACTTC. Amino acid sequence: CASRQTESSYEQYF.